The rows below give T cell receptor beta chains drawn from one sample of a study of blood T cell repertoires in COVID-19. Generated by immunoSEQ multiplex PCR, the TCRdb table keeps only in-frame clones and is missing some. The sample has around 200,000 clones; approximately 86% are singletons. The sample consisted of peripheral blood. Every receptor here comes from a woman younger than 45 with COVID-19, enrolled during active disease. The CDR3 runs from the conserved cysteine through the conserved F or W. A D gene is named only where the DNA matches it firmly. Clone size is stated in some rows and not others, as once, few, many or a class when expanded.

j_call d_call clone_size v_call cdr3_aa cdr3_nt
TRBJ2-1 TRBD2 . TRBV27 CASSLWGGGGSNEQFF TGTGCCAGCAGTTTATGGGGCGGGGGGGGATCCAATGAGCAGTTCTTC
TRBJ2-2 TRBD1 . TRBV28 CASSSWDRGDVGELFF TGTGCCAGCAGTTCCTGGGACAGGGGGGATGTCGGGGAGCTGTTTTTT
TRBJ1-1 . few TRBV7-2 CASSLDRDAAFF TGTGCCAGCAGCTTAGACAGGGACGCGGCTTTCTTT
TRBJ2-3 TRBD2 . TRBV7-2 CARGGASHTDTQYF TGTGCCAGGGGAGGGGCTTCTCACACAGATACGCAGTATTTT
TRBJ2-3 . . TRBV3-1/TRBV3-2 CASSQDSSSADTQYF TGTGCCAGCAGCCAAGATTCTAGCAGCGCAGATACGCAGTATTTT
TRBJ1-2 TRBD1 . TRBV6-2/TRBV6-3 CASSRPGQVNYGYTF TGTGCCAGCAGTCGCCCGGGACAGGTTAACTATGGCTACACCTTC
TRBJ1-1 . . TRBV2 CASSRRKNTEAFF TGTGCCAGCAGTAGGCGGAAGAACACTGAAGCTTTCTTT
TRBJ1-2 . . TRBV4-3 CASSQDHRTGGYTF TGCGCCAGCAGCCAAGATCACAGAACGGGGGGCTACACCTTC
TRBJ2-7 . . TRBV30 CAWTSGGRSAYEQYF TGTGCCTGGACCTCGGGGGGCCGATCCGCCTACGAGCAGTACTTC
TRBJ1-1 TRBD1 . TRBV5-1 CASSLDGQGAFF TGCGCCAGCAGCTTGGATGGACAGGGAGCTTTCTTT
TRBJ2-5 TRBD1 . TRBV9 CASSVGPGQAFGSGETQYF TGTGCCAGCAGCGTAGGTCCGGGACAGGCCTTTGGATCGGGAGAGACCCAGTACTTC
TRBJ2-1 TRBD2 . TRBV15 CATSWRIAGTNEQFF TGTGCCACCAGCTGGCGGATAGCGGGGACCAATGAGCAGTTCTTC
TRBJ2-2 . . TRBV3-1/TRBV3-2 CASSLEGRELFF TGTGCCAGCAGCCTTGAGGGCCGGGAGCTGTTTTTT
TRBJ2-1 . . TRBV7-9 CASSLRAERGDEQFF TGTGCCAGCAGCTTGCGAGCAGAAAGGGGTGATGAGCAGTTCTTC
TRBJ1-1 . . TRBV3-1/TRBV3-2 CASSSGNTEAFF TGTGCCAGCAGCTCAGGGAACACTGAAGCTTTCTTT
TRBJ2-1 . . TRBV29-1 CSVGHAYNEQFF TGCAGCGTTGGACATGCGTACAATGAGCAGTTCTTC
TRBJ2-1 . . TRBV19 CASSTAPGRSYNEQFF TGTGCCAGTAGTACCGCCCCAGGGCGCTCCTACAATGAGCAGTTCTTC
TRBJ1-2 . few TRBV9 CASSATWDIANYGYTF TGTGCCAGCAGCGCGACCTGGGACATAGCTAACTATGGCTACACCTTC
TRBJ2-4 TRBD2 . TRBV5-6 CASSLRAGGNIQYF TGTGCCAGCAGCTTAAGGGCGGGAGGGAACATTCAGTACTTC
TRBJ1-6 . . TRBV7-8 CASSLQEAHPNSPLHF TGTGCCAGCAGCTTACAGGAAGCACACCCAAATTCACCCCTCCACTTT
TRBJ1-1 TRBD1 . TRBV19 CASRTGGNTEAFF TGTGCCAGTCGAACAGGGGGAAACACTGAAGCTTTCTTT
TRBJ1-2 . . TRBV2 CASILGDYGYTF TGTGCCAGCATACTCGGGGACTATGGCTACACCTTC